The 31 T cell receptor beta chains below were found in one sample sequenced in a study of T-cell memory formation after mild COVID-19. TCRdb fed the 5' RACE reads into MiXCR, producing one record per CDR3 protein. The data show about 420,000 distinct CDR3 sequences, roughly a quarter seen once. Sequenced sample: PBMCs or a T cell subset sorted from them (not recorded which). The source is an adult woman who had mild COVID-19 (a few samples of this study predate the infection). Cell type and time point are not known.

The chain uses TRBV5-6 and TRBJ2-1; TRBD1 matches at 9 bases. From germline, CDR1 is SGHDT and CDR2 YYEEEE. This CDR3 spans 15 amino acids. The V segment lost 5 bases and the J segment 6 bases; nucleotides outside the gene matches: 9. CDR3 nucleotides: TGTGCCAGCAGTTACGCCGGGACAGGGAGCAATGAGCAGTTCTTC. It codes for CASSYAGTGSNEQFF.

The chain has TRBV20-1 and TRBJ2-7; the match to TRBD1 covers 7 bases. Per the germline V gene, CDR1 is DFQATT and CDR2 is SNEGSKA (reference sequence). The ends lost 5 bases at V and 2 bases at J; junction bases unmatched: 6. The CDR3 length is 13 residues. CDR3 amino acids: CSARTGSTYEQYF. The CDR3 DNA is TGCAGTGCTCGGACAGGCTCGACCTACGAGCAGTACTTC.

The rearrangement joins TRBV7-9 to TRBJ2-3; 7 nucleotides line up with TRBD2. J was trimmed by 4 bases and V by 0 bases; bases with no gene match: 4. Germline CDR1 is SEHNR and CDR2 is FQNEAQ (reference sequence). The CDR3 is 15 amino acids. The CDR3 nucleotides read TGTGCCAGCAGCTTAGCGGGAGCGGGATCAGATACGCAGTATTTT. Translating it yields CASSLAGAGSDTQYF.

The J gene is TRBJ2-1, the V gene TRBV11-2; 14 bases line up with TRBD2. The CDR3 extends over 18 amino acids. Germline V CDR1 and CDR2: SGHAT, FQNNGV. V shed 5 bases and J 7 bases; nucleotides not matched to a gene: 13. The CDR3 DNA is TGTGCCAGCAGCAAGCGGACTAGCGGGGGGAAATGGGGGAATGAGCAGTTCTTC. This encodes CASSKRTSGGKWGNEQFF.

The chain carries TRBV3-1 and TRBJ1-2; maybe TRBD1 (5 bases). The V and J ends lost 1 base and 8 bases respectively, with 8 bases between them. CDR1 and CDR2 (germline): LGHDT, YNNKEL (reference sequence). The CDR3 runs 12 residues. In DNA form, the CDR3 reads TGTGCCAGCAGCCAAGGAGGGGAAGGCTACACCTTC. Protein sequence: CASSQGGEGYTF.

V is TRBV7-2 and J is TRBJ2-7; D is possibly TRBD2 (6 bases). The germline V gene has CDR1 SGHTA and CDR2 FQGNSA. V shed 5 bases and J shed 2 bases, with 16 bases lying between them. CDR3 size: 15 residues. The CDR3 coding sequence is TGTGCCAGCAGCCAGGGAGCGGGCACTCCCTACGAGCAGTACTTC. Translated, it gives CASSQGAGTPYEQYF.

The V gene is TRBV5-1, the J gene TRBJ2-5, with D uncertain. Trimming removed 4 bases at V and 5 bases at J, with 24 bases between. The germline V gene encodes CDR1 SGHRS and CDR2 YFSETQ. The length of the CDR3 is 17 residues. CDR3 residues: CASSLAAATGLGETQYF. CDR3 sequence (DNA): TGCGCCAGCAGCCTCGCCGCCGCTACTGGGCTCGGTGAGACCCAGTACTTC.

Only a few counts were recorded for this clonotype. The V gene is TRBV12-3 or TRBV12-4, the J gene TRBJ2-4; tentative D call: TRBD1 (5 bases). V was trimmed by 11 bases and J by 6 bases, leaving 11 bases between them. The CDR3 contains 11 residues. The CDR3 DNA is TGTGCCGTGACACAGGCAAACATTCAGTACTTC. Translation: CAVTQANIQYF.

The J gene is TRBJ2-7, the V gene TRBV7-9; 10 bases line up with TRBD2. The germline V gene encodes CDR1 SEHNR and CDR2 FQNEAQ (reference sequence). CDR3 length: 16 amino acids. Losses at the gene ends were 1 base for V and 2 bases for J; bases not matched to a gene: 5. CDR3 amino acids: CASSLGSGGPTYEQYF. In DNA, the CDR3 is TGTGCCAGCAGCTTAGGTAGCGGGGGGCCAACCTACGAGCAGTACTTC.

The chain links TRBV6-6 to TRBJ2-1; the D call may be TRBD1 or TRBD2 (6 bases each). Germline V gives CDR1 MNHNY, CDR2 SVGAGI (reference sequence). The CDR3 covers 15 residues. Trimming pared 7 bases from V and 6 bases from J, leaving 19 bases between. CDR3 sequence: CASTKEWGARNEQFF. In DNA, the CDR3 is TGTGCCAGCACCAAGGAATGGGGGGCTCGCAATGAGCAGTTCTTC.

This clonotype was counted a few times. J is TRBJ2-2 and V is TRBV9; D is ambiguous. The CDR3 runs to 14 residues. V lost 0 bases, J lost 3 bases, and 6 bases lay in between. Germline assignment: CDR1 SGDLS and CDR2 YYNGEE. The CDR3: CASSVAAHTGELFF. The CDR3 nucleotides are TGTGCCAGCAGCGTAGCGGCCCACACCGGGGAGCTGTTTTTT.

The J gene is TRBJ2-7, the V gene TRBV24-1, with D possibly being TRBD1 (6 bases). This CDR3 spans 15 amino acids. Trimming pared 6 bases from V and 0 bases from J, leaving 14 bases between. CDR1 and CDR2 (germline): KGHDR, SFDVKD. CDR3 DNA sequence: TGTGCCACCAGTCCCCGGGACACCTTCTCCTACGAGCAGTACTTC. It translates to CATSPRDTFSYEQYF.

V is TRBV9 and J is TRBJ2-5, with TRBD2 matching 11 bases. V lost 0 bases, J lost 5 bases, and 6 bases stayed unmatched. CDR3 length: 16 amino acids. Germline CDR1 reads SGDLS; CDR2 reads YYNGEE. CDR3 in amino acids: CASSVDSGGDEETQYF. CDR3 sequence (DNA): TGTGCCAGCAGCGTAGATAGCGGGGGGGATGAGGAGACCCAGTACTTC.

This clonotype was found a few times. This chain uses TRBV6-2 or TRBV6-3 with TRBJ2-5; D possibly uses TRBD1 or TRBD2 (6 bases each). The CDR3 is 16 residues long. V was cut by 2 bases and J by 2 bases, with 15 bases left in between. Germline V gene data show CDR1 as MNHEY and CDR2 as SVGEGT. CDR3: CASSYVPTGLQETQYF. Here the CDR3 DNA reads TGTGCCAGCAGTTACGTCCCGACAGGACTACAAGAGACCCAGTACTTC.

J is TRBJ2-7 and V is TRBV19; 8 nucleotides agree with TRBD1. Trimming at V came to 5 bases and at J to 2 bases, leaving 14 bases not matched to a gene. This CDR3 comprises 17 residues. Germline V gene data show CDR1 as LNHDA and CDR2 as SQIVND (reference sequence). The CDR3 DNA sequence: TGTGCCAGTAGTGTCGACAGGGGAACCACGAACCCCTACGAGCAGTACTTC. As protein: CASSVDRGTTNPYEQYF.

V is TRBV20-1 and J is TRBJ1-2; a weak D match, TRBD1 (6 bases). Trimming cost V 5 bases and J 5 bases, with 15 bases left between them. CDR3 length: 13 residues. Germline CDR1 DFQATT, CDR2 SNEGSKA (reference sequence). The CDR3 loop is CSALGGTGYGYTF. CDR3 nucleotides: TGCAGTGCTCTAGGGGGTACTGGGTATGGCTACACCTTC.

The chain carries TRBV7-8 and TRBJ2-3; D possibly corresponds to TRBD1 (5 bases). This CDR3 spans 14 amino acids. V dropped 6 bases and J dropped 0 bases, with 10 bases sitting between them. Germline V gene data show CDR1 as SGHVS and CDR2 as FQNEAQ. As DNA, the CDR3 is TGTGCCAGCAGTTCGGACACTAGCACAGATACGCAGTATTTT. It codes for CASSSDTSTDTQYF.

This chain uses TRBV3-1 with TRBJ2-3; D may be TRBD2 (5 bases). V was trimmed by 5 bases and J by 5 bases, leaving 20 bases between them. Germline loops: CDR1 LGHDT, CDR2 YNNKEL (reference sequence). This CDR3 comprises 16 residues. The CDR3 sequence is CASSATGNSRGDTQYF. The CDR3 DNA sequence: TGTGCCAGCAGCGCGACGGGGAATTCTCGTGGAGATACGCAGTATTTT.

This clonotype was detected only a few times. The CDR3 region has the DNA TGCGCCAGCAGCCAAGTTACAGGGAGAGCCGGGGAGCTGTTTTTT. Translated, it gives CASSQVTGRAGELFF. The rearrangement joins TRBV4-1 to TRBJ2-2, with D maybe TRBD1 (6 bases). Germline lookup yields CDR1 MGHRA and CDR2 YSYEKL. V was shortened by 1 base and J by 6 bases, with 12 bases between the two germline ends. CDR3 length: 15 residues.

This clonotype was found a few times. The J gene is TRBJ2-1, the V gene TRBV12-3 or TRBV12-4; 10 nucleotides agree with TRBD2. The ends lost 6 bases at V and 6 bases at J; junction bases unmatched: 11. The CDR3 has 16 residues. In DNA form, the CDR3 reads TGTGCCAGCAGAAAAGTAGCGGGAGGTGCGGGCAATGAGCAGTTCTTC. This encodes CASRKVAGGAGNEQFF.

The V call is TRBV10-3, the J call TRBJ1-2, with a tentative D call TRBD1 (5 bases). The CDR3 runs to 15 residues. CDR1 and CDR2 (germline): ENHRY, SYGVKD. V was trimmed by 3 bases and J by 0 bases, leaving 11 bases between them. The CDR3 sequence: CAISEQAGPNYGYTF. DNA of the CDR3: TGTGCCATCAGTGAACAGGCAGGCCCTAACTATGGCTACACCTTC.

This clonotype was counted a few times. The rearrangement links TRBV7-3 to TRBJ2-2; TRBD1 agrees at 7 bases. The trim removed 2 bases at V and 1 base at J, leaving 4 bases unmatched. From germline, CDR1 is SGHTA and CDR2 FQGTGA. The CDR3 runs 16 residues. In nucleotides, the CDR3 is TGTGCCAGCAGCTTAGGGAACAGGGGGAACACCGGGGAGCTGTTTTTT. It translates to CASSLGNRGNTGELFF.

This clonotype has only a few counts. The chain links TRBV11-2 to TRBJ2-3, with D possibly matching TRBD1 (6 bases). Per germline, CDR1 SGHAT and CDR2 FQNNGV. The ends were cut back, 3 bases at V and 4 bases at J, with 11 bases in the middle. This CDR3 is built from 14 residues. CDR3 nucleotide sequence: TGTGCCAGCAGCTTTACAGGGAGCGCAGATACGCAGTATTTT. Translating gives CASSFTGSADTQYF.

This clonotype occurred a few times. This chain uses TRBV7-9 with TRBJ2-3; 9 bases match TRBD2. This CDR3 is 15 amino acids long. Trimming took 5 bases from V and 4 from J; bases not matched to a gene: 7. The germline V gene encodes CDR1 SEHNR and CDR2 FQNEAQ (reference sequence). CDR3 in amino acids: CASSRGGEMADTQYF. The CDR3 region has the DNA TGTGCCAGCAGCCGCGGGGGGGAGATGGCAGATACGCAGTATTTT.

This clonotype showed up many times. This sequence joins TRBV25-1 and TRBJ2-7; TRBD1 agrees at 8 bases. CDR1 and CDR2 (germline): MGHDK, SYGVNS. V dropped 5 bases and J dropped 6; count of bases not matched to a gene: 9. The CDR3 is 14 residues long. The CDR3 loop reads CASSRQGTRGEQYF. The CDR3 nucleotides are TGTGCCAGCAGTAGACAGGGGACCCGAGGCGAGCAGTACTTC.

V is TRBV9 and J is TRBJ2-5; D unclear. Germline V gene lookup returns CDR1 SGDLS and CDR2 YYNGEE. Trimming stripped 0 bases from V and 0 bases from J, with 12 bases between. The CDR3 contains 16 residues. This CDR3 is CASSVGASLDQETQYF. DNA for the CDR3: TGTGCCAGCAGCGTAGGGGCTAGTCTGGACCAAGAGACCCAGTACTTC.

The chain joins TRBV12-3 or TRBV12-4 to TRBJ2-1; 8 nucleotides match TRBD1. The ends lost 7 bases at V and 3 bases at J; junction bases unmatched: 5. This CDR3 is built from 14 residues. Written as DNA, the CDR3 is TGTGCCAGCAACAGGGGGATGGGCTACAATGAGCAGTTCTTC. It is translated as CASNRGMGYNEQFF.

The chain combines TRBV6-2 or TRBV6-3 with TRBJ2-3, with 8 bases fitting TRBD2. The CDR3 spans 14 residues. Trimming removed 6 bases from V and 8 bases from J; junction bases left unmatched: 10. The germline gives CDR1 MNHEY, CDR2 SVGEGT. The CDR3 sequence is CASSPGLGEVTQYF. The CDR3 nucleotides read TGTGCCAGCAGCCCGGGACTAGGGGAAGTTACGCAGTATTTT.

This clonotype has just a few counts. The genes are TRBV10-3 and TRBJ2-1; TRBD2 aligns across 7 bases. Germline CDR1 reads ENHRY; CDR2 reads SYGVKD. There are 16 residues in the CDR3. J gave up 7 bases and V 0 bases, and 9 bases lay outside the gene matches. In nucleotides, the CDR3 is TGTGCCATCAGTGAGTCGGGACTATCGGCCAAGAATGAGCAGTTCTTC. This sequence encodes CAISESGLSAKNEQFF.

This clonotype was counted only a few times. This sequence joins TRBV20-1 and TRBJ2-1; 9 nucleotides agree with TRBD2. Germline assignment: CDR1 DFQATT and CDR2 SNEGSKA (reference sequence). The CDR3 has 15 amino acids. V lost 2 bases and J lost 4; bases outside the gene matches: 6. CDR3 DNA sequence: TGCAGTGCTAGACGGCGGGAGGGCCCTTACAATGAGCAGTTCTTC. Its translation: CSARRREGPYNEQFF.

This clonotype has just a few counts. The V and J genes are TRBV4-1 and TRBJ2-7; 8 bases line up with TRBD1. This CDR3 is built from 13 residues. From germline, CDR1 is MGHRA and CDR2 YSYEKL. The J segment lost 6 bases and the V segment lost 4 bases, leaving 5 bases of the junction unmatched. The CDR3 DNA reads as TGCGCCAGCAGCCTGGTGACAGGGGTCGAGCAGTACTTC. It is translated as CASSLVTGVEQYF.